The text below deals with one T cell receptor beta chain. Its antigen is still unknown. TCR beta CDR3 regions were amplified from RNA transcripts. When the TCR CDR3 underwent first-round RT-PCR, the HTBI primer set was used. TCRdb re-analysed the multiplex PCR reads in MiXCR, keeping a single row per CDR3 protein. The sample holds 450,000 to 650,000 distinct CDR3 sequences, roughly 17% seen once. Ophthalmopathy patients all had a Clinical Activity Score of at least 3, a NOSPECS grade of at least 4 and disease under 3 months old. These data are taken from a study of T cells in Graves' hyperthyroidism and ophthalmopathy. Study details: Staff took peripheral blood when the initial diagnosis was made, before any treatment began. Study-level findings and limits: Most expanded thyroid clonotypes above 0.001 also appeared in blood. Model output signaled ophthalmopathy a median around 6.9 months ahead of onset.

The sequenced material came from blood. This receptor was obtained from a young woman with Graves' ophthalmopathy.

The CDR3 here is CASGRGQGNTIYF. DNA for the CDR3: TGTGCTAGTGGCCGAGGACAGGGGAACACCATATATTTT. This chain connects TRBV12-5 to TRBJ1-3, with TRBD1 identical over 9 bases. Germline V gene sequence: CDR1 LGHNT, CDR2 FRNRAP. CDR3 length: 13 residues. J was trimmed by 7 bases and V by 6 bases; bases with no gene match: 4.